Below, one T cell receptor beta chain is given with its context. TCRdb keeps only in-frame clones here, not all; method: immunoSEQ multiplex PCR. The sample lists roughly 250,000 clones; 88% were seen once. These data originate in a study of blood T cell repertoires in COVID-19. From germline, CDR1 is SGHDN and CDR2 FVKESK. The V end was cut by 0 bases, the J end by 3 bases, with 9 bases between. CDR3 size: 14 residues. This sequence originates from a man in his sixties who had recovered from COVID-19. The chain combines TRBV14 with TRBJ2-7, with D tentatively TRBD1 (7 bases). The sample taken for sequencing was peripheral blood. CDR3 coding DNA: TGTGCCAGCAGCCAAGACAGGGGGGACTACGAGCAGTACTTC. It encodes CASSQDRGDYEQYF.